These 32 T cell receptor beta chains were all obtained from the same sample, sequenced in a study of early T cells in non-severe SARS-CoV-2 infection. TCRdb analysed the 5' RACE reads with MiXCR anew, one entry per CDR3 protein. The sample lists about 110,000 distinct CDR3 sequences; roughly 12% were seen once. The sequenced sample consisted of whole blood. All receptors come from an adult who was a healthcare worker with PCR-confirmed SARS-CoV-2 infection or an uninfected control (not recorded which).

The chain carries TRBV6-5 and TRBJ2-1, with a tentative D call TRBD1 (6 bases). Per germline, CDR1 MNHEY and CDR2 SVGAGI. The CDR3 extends over 14 amino acids. Between the trimmed V and J ends, which lost 3 bases and 4 bases, there was a span of 10 bases. CDR3 DNA: TGTGCCAGCAGTTATGGGGGCATTTACAATGAGCAGTTCTTC. Translated, it gives CASSYGGIYNEQFF.

This clonotype was seen repeatedly, ten times or more. The gene calls are TRBV27 and TRBJ1-3; TRBD1 matches at 12 bases. The CDR3 sequence is 18 residues long. Trimming cost V 6 bases and J 0 bases; bases outside gene matches: 9. Germline assignment: CDR1 MNHEY and CDR2 SMNVEV (reference sequence). For the CDR3, the DNA is TGTGCCAGCAGCGCCGGGACAGGGGGCATACCCTCTGGAAACACCATATATTTT. Its protein is CASSAGTGGIPSGNTIYF.

This clonotype was counted only a few times. The chain joins TRBV25-1 to TRBJ1-2; D is undetermined. CDR3 length: 13 amino acids. Germline V gene sequence: CDR1 MGHDK, CDR2 SYGVNS. With 4 bases removed from V and 4 bases from J, the gap between germline ends came to 10 bases. CDR3 nucleotides: TGTGCCAGCAGTGCCTTCGAGGGCTATGGCTACACCTTC. It yields the protein CASSAFEGYGYTF.

The V gene is TRBV20-1, the J gene TRBJ2-7, with 7 nucleotides matching TRBD1. CDR1 is DFQATT, CDR2 SNEGSKA, per germline (reference sequence). The V gene end was trimmed by 0 bases and the J gene end by 2 bases; junction bases not matched to a gene: 10. This CDR3 has 16 residues. DNA for the CDR3: TGCAGTGCTAGAGATCTTCGACAGGGCGGCGCCTACGAGCAGTACTTC. Translated, it gives CSARDLRQGGAYEQYF.

The chain joins TRBV29-1 to TRBJ2-5; D not certain. The CDR3 is 13 amino acids. CDR1 and CDR2 (germline): SQVTM, ANQGSEA. Trimming cost V 4 bases and J 1 base, with 10 bases left between them. The CDR3 is CSVVGQLQETQYF. The CDR3 DNA reads TGCAGCGTTGTCGGGCAACTCCAAGAGACCCAGTACTTC.

This chain uses TRBV5-5 with TRBJ1-6; perhaps TRBD1 as D (6 bases). V shed 5 bases and J shed 2 bases, with 17 bases lying between them. CDR3 length: 17 residues. Germline V gene data show CDR1 as SGHKS and CDR2 as YYEKEE (reference sequence). The CDR3 region is CASRRLKGGAYNSPLHF. The CDR3 bases are TGTGCCAGCAGACGATTAAAGGGGGGCGCCTATAATTCACCCCTCCACTTT. The whole variable domain, filled in from reference TRBV5-5 and TRBJ1-6, reads DAGVTQSPTHLIKTRGQQVTLRCSPISGHKSVSWYQQVLGQGPQFIFQYYEKEERGRGNFPDRFSARQFPNYSSELNVNALLLGDSALYLCASRRLKGGAYNSPLHFGNGTRLTVT.

The table lists this clonotype with many counts. The chain combines TRBV28 with TRBJ2-7; no firm D call. The CDR3 extends over 12 amino acids. CDR1 is MDHEN and CDR2 is SYDVKM in the germline V gene. The germline V and J ends were trimmed by 2 bases and 5 bases, with 7 bases remaining between them. CDR3 nucleotide sequence: TGTGCCAGCAGTTTAATTAGGGACGAGCAGTACTTC. Its translation: CASSLIRDEQYF.

At least ten counts were recorded for this clonotype. The J gene is TRBJ2-7, the V gene TRBV21-1. TRBV21-1 counts as a pseudogene. This CDR3 spans 16 amino acids. This chain's CDR3 is CASSNHYLGAYDEQYF. DNA for the CDR3: TGTGCCAGCAGCAACCATTATCTAGGAGCCTATGACGAGCAATACTTC.

This clonotype was seen ten or more times. The chain employs TRBV12-3 or TRBV12-4 and TRBJ2-1; D may match TRBD1 or TRBD2 (7 bases each). Trimming took 4 bases from V and 5 from J, leaving 12 bases between them. The CDR3 runs 14 residues. The CDR3 bases are TGTGCCAGCAGTTGGGGAGGGGGCCACAATGAGCAGTTCTTC. Encoded protein: CASSWGGGHNEQFF.

The chain couples TRBV7-3 to TRBJ2-3; 9 bases agree with TRBD2. Trimming cost V 2 bases and J 2 bases; bases outside gene matches: 5. The CDR3 covers 16 residues. Germline CDR1 SGHTA, CDR2 FQGTGA. CDR3 sequence reads: CASSLRAGGNTDTQYF. CDR3 bases: TGTGCCAGCAGCTTACGGGCGGGAGGGAACACAGATACGCAGTATTTT.

This clonotype was detected many times. This sequence joins TRBV9 and TRBJ2-1; 9 bases match TRBD2. V shed 3 bases, J shed 4 bases, and the junction held 11 bases outside the gene matches. The germline V gene has CDR1 SGDLS and CDR2 YYNGEE. CDR3 size: 17 residues. Written as DNA, the CDR3 is TGTGCCAGCAGCGATCCCCTTACTAGCGGGTCGTACAATGAGCAGTTCTTC. Amino acid sequence: CASSDPLTSGSYNEQFF. The full variable domain, rest sourced from reference TRBV9 and TRBJ2-1, is DSGVTQTPKHLITATGQRVTLRCSPRSGDLSVYWYQQSLDQGLQFLIQYYNGEERAKGNILERFSAQQFPDLHSELNLSSLELGDSALYFCASSDPLTSGSYNEQFFGPGTRLTVL.

J is TRBJ2-1 and V is TRBV29-1, with a weak D call TRBD2 (7 bases). The CDR3 has 16 residues. Germline values: CDR1 SQVTM, CDR2 ANQGSEA. Between the trimmed V and J ends, which lost 7 bases and 6 bases, there was a span of 25 bases. The CDR3 DNA sequence: TGCAGCGCCTACCTTTTTAGGGGGGGACTTCTCAATGAGCAGTTCTTC. This sequence encodes CSAYLFRGGLLNEQFF.

This clonotype has a handful of counts. The chain is built from TRBV12-5 and TRBJ2-5; 7 positions agree with TRBD2. This CDR3 is 15 amino acids long. J lost 2 bases, V lost 7 bases, and 10 bases had no gene match. The V gene's germline CDR1 is LGHNT and CDR2 FRNRAP. In nucleotides, the CDR3 is TGTGCTAGTGCCTTGGGGCTAGCGGCACAAGAGACCCAGTACTTC. It translates to CASALGLAAQETQYF.

A few counts support this clonotype. The V gene is TRBV4-2, the J gene TRBJ1-1; D call uncertain. The germline V gene encodes CDR1 LGHNA and CDR2 YNFKEQ. Trimming stripped 0 bases from V and 6 bases from J, with 11 bases between. The length of the CDR3 is 14 residues. This CDR3 is CASSQDLGSPEAFF. CDR3 sequence (DNA): TGTGCCAGCAGCCAAGATCTGGGGTCCCCTGAAGCTTTCTTT.

This clonotype was recorded at least ten times. V and J are TRBV6-2 or TRBV6-3 and TRBJ1-2; D might be TRBD1 (5 bases). V was shortened by 5 bases and J by 5 bases, with 12 bases between the two germline ends. The CDR3 is 13 residues long. The germline V gene has CDR1 MNHEY and CDR2 SVGEGT. In DNA form, the CDR3 reads TGTGCCAGCAGTCCGTTCAGGGAGTATGGCTACACCTTC. Encoded protein: CASSPFREYGYTF.

A few counts support this clonotype. The chain's CDR3 is CASSFPQGSYNEQFF. CDR3 nucleotides: TGCGCCAGCAGCTTCCCCCAGGGGAGTTACAATGAGCAGTTCTTC. This rearrangement joins TRBV5-1 to TRBJ2-1, with a tentative D call TRBD1 (6 bases). Germline assignment: CDR1 SGHRS and CDR2 YFSETQ. The V end was cut by 2 bases, the J end by 4 bases, with 13 bases between. The CDR3 is 15 amino acids.

This clonotype has a handful of counts. The J gene is TRBJ2-7, the V gene TRBV20-1; D possibly uses TRBD1 or TRBD2 (6 bases each). V lost 3 bases, J lost 9 bases, and 15 bases lay in between. The CDR3 is made up of 12 amino acids. Germline-derived CDR1 and CDR2 are DFQATT and SNEGSKA (reference sequence). CDR3 region: CSASQGLALQYF. The CDR3 nucleotides are TGCAGTGCTAGCCAGGGGCTAGCGCTGCAGTACTTC.

Only a few counts were recorded for this clonotype. This rearrangement joins TRBV7-3 to TRBJ1-4; no clear D. Trimming pared 4 bases from V and 9 bases from J, leaving 15 bases between. This CDR3 has 14 amino acids. The germline V gene has CDR1 SGHTA and CDR2 FQGTGA. CDR3 coding DNA: TGTGCCAGCAGCTCCCGCCGGATCCGAAAAAAACTGTTTTTT. Translating it yields CASSSRRIRKKLFF. The variable domain in full, with the rest retrieved from reference TRBV7-3 and TRBJ1-4, is GAGVSQTPSNKVTEKGKYVELRCDPISGHTALYWYRQSLGQGPEFLIYFQGTGAADDSGLPNDRFFAVRPEGSVSTLKIQRTERGDSAVYLCASSSRRIRKKLFFGSGTQLSVL.

This clonotype was picked up many times. The chain uses TRBV7-6 and TRBJ2-3; tentatively, D is TRBD2 (5 bases). V was clipped by 1 base and J by 5 bases, with 19 bases between them. CDR3 length equals 17 residues. Germline loops: CDR1 SGHVS, CDR2 FNYEAQ. The CDR3: CASSLEAHLRGRDTQYF. The CDR3 nucleotides are TGTGCCAGCAGCTTAGAAGCGCACTTAAGAGGGAGAGATACGCAGTATTTT.

In this sample, this clonotype turned up many times. The gene calls are TRBV30 and TRBJ2-3; 7 nucleotides align to TRBD2. V shed 1 base and J 1 base; nucleotides not matched to a gene: 5. Germline CDR1 reads GTSNPN; CDR2 reads SVGIG (reference sequence). The CDR3 is 15 amino acids. CDR3 coding DNA: TGTGCCTGGAGTGGGATACGGGGGGGCACAGATACGCAGTATTTT. Translation gives CAWSGIRGGTDTQYF.

There are many counts of this clonotype. The chain has TRBV11-2 and TRBJ2-5; perhaps TRBD2 as D (5 bases). The CDR3 is 18 residues long. In germline, CDR1 is SGHAT, CDR2 FQNNGV. Trimming left V 1 base short and J 4 bases short, with 22 bases between. CDR3 sequence: CASSLALRAREVRETQYF. As DNA, the CDR3 is TGTGCCAGCAGCTTAGCTTTAAGGGCGAGGGAAGTTCGAGAGACCCAGTACTTC. Complete variable domain (other parts from reference TRBV11-2 and TRBJ2-5): EAGVAQSPRYKIIEKRQSVAFWCNPISGHATLYWYQQILGQGPKLLIQFQNNGVVDDSQLPKDRFSAERLKGVDSTLKIQPAKLEDSAVYLCASSLALRAREVRETQYFGPGTRLLVL.

Ten or more counts support this clonotype. The chain carries TRBV7-9 and TRBJ2-7, with D possibly TRBD1 on 6 matching bases. The germline V and J ends were trimmed by 2 bases and 0 bases, with 11 bases remaining between them. The CDR3 is made up of 15 amino acids. CDR1 and CDR2 (germline): SEHNR, FQNEAQ (reference sequence). For the CDR3, the DNA is TGTGCCAGCAGCTTACCAACACAGGGCTCCTACGAGCAGTACTTC. Its translation: CASSLPTQGSYEQYF.

V gene TRBV24-1 combines with J gene TRBJ2-7; 8 bases are a match to TRBD1. The CDR3 length is 14 residues. Germline CDR1 is KGHDR and CDR2 is SFDVKD. The junction had 11 bases not matched to a gene; V was cut back by 2 bases and J by 12 bases. Here the CDR3 reads CATSDSGTGAEMYF. The CDR3 DNA is TGTGCCACCAGTGATTCCGGGACAGGCGCGGAAATGTACTTC.

The chain uses TRBV11-3 and TRBJ2-4, with 7 bases identical to TRBD1. Germline loops: CDR1 SGHNT, CDR2 YENEEA. CDR3 length: 16 residues. V shed 0 bases and J 2 bases; nucleotides not matched to a gene: 4. The CDR3, as DNA: TGTGCCAGCAGCTTAGATAGGACAGGTACCAAAAACATTCAGTACTTC. Protein: CASSLDRTGTKNIQYF.

Here the CDR3 reads CASSITGTGGNEQFF. For the CDR3, the DNA is TGTGCCAGCAGCATAACCGGGACAGGGGGCAATGAGCAGTTCTTC. The chain combines TRBV13 with TRBJ2-1, with 11 bases matching TRBD1. Trimming at V came to 5 bases and at J to 6 bases, leaving 6 bases not matched to a gene. Germline lookup yields CDR1 PRHDT and CDR2 FYEKMQ (reference sequence). The CDR3 sequence is 15 residues long.

This clonotype was counted a few times. The rearrangement uses TRBV2 and TRBJ2-7, with D perhaps matching TRBD1 (6 bases). CDR1 is SNHLY and CDR2 is FYNNEI in the germline V gene. Trimming took off 4 bases at V and 2 bases at J, with 12 bases between the two ends. The CDR3 consists of 14 residues. Here the CDR3 reads CASSGGPGAYEQYF. Here the CDR3 DNA reads TGTGCCAGCAGTGGGGGGCCAGGAGCCTACGAGCAGTACTTC.

Ten or more counts support this clonotype. CDR3 DNA sequence: TGTGCCAGCAGTTTATGGGGCCCGATGAATCAGCCCCAGCATTTT. This translates into CASSLWGPMNQPQHF. This sequence joins TRBV28 and TRBJ1-5; D not certain. The V end lost 0 bases, the J end lost 4 bases, and 10 bases lay between the germline ends. Per the germline V gene, CDR1 is MDHEN and CDR2 is SYDVKM. The CDR3 runs 15 residues.

The sample holds many counts of this clonotype. The gene calls are TRBV3-1 and TRBJ2-7, with 7 bases aligning to TRBD2. This CDR3 has 12 amino acids. The ends lost 0 bases at V and 11 bases at J; junction bases unmatched: 4. Germline-derived CDR1 and CDR2 are LGHDT and YNNKEL (reference sequence). CDR3 protein: CASSQDRTRKYF. The DNA for the CDR3 is TGTGCCAGCAGCCAAGATCGGACTAGAAAGTACTTC.

This clonotype was seen only a few times. This chain connects TRBV6-6 to TRBJ2-7; 10 nucleotides align to TRBD1. Germline CDR1 is MNHNY and CDR2 is SVGAGI (reference sequence). The CDR3 is 17 amino acids. Germline trimming cut 2 bases from V and 2 bases from J; bases unmatched to any gene: 9. This chain's CDR3 is CASSYISSGQGAYEQYF. CDR3 nucleotides: TGTGCCAGCAGTTACATCTCGTCAGGACAGGGGGCCTACGAGCAGTACTTC.

V is TRBV9 and J is TRBJ1-1; D unclear. Trimming stripped 0 bases from V and 5 bases from J, with 8 bases between. From germline, CDR1 is SGDLS and CDR2 YYNGEE. This CDR3 contains 13 residues. CDR3: CASSVVSETEAFF. The CDR3 coding sequence is TGTGCCAGCAGCGTAGTATCCGAGACTGAAGCTTTCTTT.

The chain carries TRBV12-3 or TRBV12-4 and TRBJ1-3; no reliable D call. The CDR3 consists of 12 residues. V was clipped by 6 bases and J by 2 bases, with 5 bases between them. CDR3 in DNA: TGTGCCAGCAGAGGAACTGGAAACACCATATATTTT. Protein product: CASRGTGNTIYF.

The chain links TRBV6-6 to TRBJ1-5; D is ambiguous. V was pared by 6 bases and J by 5 bases, with 8 bases between. Germline V gene data show CDR1 as MNHNY and CDR2 as SVGAGI (reference sequence). The CDR3 is 12 residues long. As DNA, the CDR3 is TGTGCCAGCAGGTCCGGGGATCAGCCCCAGCATTTT. Translated: CASRSGDQPQHF.